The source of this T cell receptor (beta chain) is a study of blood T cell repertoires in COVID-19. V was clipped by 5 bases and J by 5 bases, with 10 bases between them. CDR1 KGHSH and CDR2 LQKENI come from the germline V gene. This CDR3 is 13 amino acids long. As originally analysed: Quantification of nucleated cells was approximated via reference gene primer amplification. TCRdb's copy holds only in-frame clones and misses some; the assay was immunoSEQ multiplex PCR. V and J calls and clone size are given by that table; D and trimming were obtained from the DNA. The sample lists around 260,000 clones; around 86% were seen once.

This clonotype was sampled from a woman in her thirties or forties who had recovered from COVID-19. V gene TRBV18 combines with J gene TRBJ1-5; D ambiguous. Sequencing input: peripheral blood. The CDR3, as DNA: TGTGCCAGCTCAAAGGACGGGGATCAGCCCCAGCATTTT. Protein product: CASSKDGDQPQHF.